This entry describes one TCR beta chain. The antigen is not known. The sample comes from a study of OX40 agonist ivuxolimab in advanced cancers. General observations from the study: Relative to CD4+, CD8+ T cells held more expanded clones on average. At 0.1 to 3.0 mg/kg, clonal expansion of CD4+ and CD8+ blood T cells had occurred by week 6.

Measured with immunoSEQ multiplex PCR; TCRdb has only the in-frame clones, and not every one. The sample has tens of thousands of clones; around 81% are singletons. Cycle 7 day 1, cycle 4 day 1, and baseline were the timepoints at which blood was sampled. V lost 5 bases, J lost 12 bases, and 10 bases stayed unmatched. CDR3 length: 14 amino acids. Germline CDR1 and CDR2: SGHVS and FNYEAQ. Sample: CD4+ or CD8+ T cells sorted from blood, taken in a trial of the OX40 agonist ivuxolimab. This clonotype was sampled from an adult with an advanced solid tumor such as melanoma, head and neck, liver or kidney cancer. This chain links TRBV7-6 with TRBJ1-4, with 9 nucleotides matching TRBD1. The CDR3 nucleotides read TGTGCCAGCAGCCTGGGAGGGACAGGGCCAGAACTGTTTTTT. Its translation is CASSLGGTGPELFF.